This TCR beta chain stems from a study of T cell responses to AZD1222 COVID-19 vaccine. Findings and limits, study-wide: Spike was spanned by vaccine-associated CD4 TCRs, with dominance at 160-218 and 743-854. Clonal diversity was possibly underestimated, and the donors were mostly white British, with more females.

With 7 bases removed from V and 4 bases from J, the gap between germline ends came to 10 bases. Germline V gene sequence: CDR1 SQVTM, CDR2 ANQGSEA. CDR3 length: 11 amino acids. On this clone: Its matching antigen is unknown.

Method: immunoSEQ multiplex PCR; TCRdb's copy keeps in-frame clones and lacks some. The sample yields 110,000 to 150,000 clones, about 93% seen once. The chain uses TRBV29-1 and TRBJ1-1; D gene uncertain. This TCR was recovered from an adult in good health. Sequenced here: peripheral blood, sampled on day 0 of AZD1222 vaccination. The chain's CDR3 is CSAQLFTEAFF. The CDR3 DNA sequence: TGCAGCGCTCAATTGTTCACTGAAGCTTTCTTT.